This T cell receptor (beta chain) was captured in a study of blood T cell repertoires in COVID-19. This clone was found a few times. TCRdb keeps only in-frame clones here, not all; method: immunoSEQ multiplex PCR. The top ten clones hold over 3.5% of a sample with roughly 60,000 clones, nearly 90% of them seen once. The CDR3 extends over 15 amino acids. The genes are TRBV1 and TRBJ1-4; the table's D call of TRBD1 was not tested on the DNA. TRBV1 is a listed pseudogene. Input material: peripheral blood. The clonotype comes from a man over 45 with active COVID-19. The CDR3 region is CTSSRWTGWNEKLFF. In nucleotides, the CDR3 is TGCACCAGCAGCCGTTGGACAGGGTGGAATGAAAAACTGTTTTTT.